The present TCR beta chain was sequenced within a study of blood T cell repertoires in COVID-19. As for the study in general: The study drew acute and convalescent COVID-19 samples from the United States, Italy and Spain.

As processed by the authors: For nucleated cells, counts were estimated from reference gene primer amplification. Some clones are missing from TCRdb's copy, which holds only in-frame ones; the method was immunoSEQ multiplex PCR. From that table come the V and J calls and clone size; the DNA was used to work out D and trimming. Among 110,000 or so clones listed, 85% were seen once. Germline V CDR1 and CDR2: MGHRA, YSYEKL. The V and J ends lost 2 bases and 4 bases respectively, with 14 bases between them. This CDR3 spans 15 amino acids. Sequencing was performed on peripheral blood. The source is a woman aged 60-75 years with COVID-19, enrolled during active disease. This rearrangement joins TRBV4-1 to TRBJ2-5; a weak D match, TRBD2 (6 bases). CDR3 DNA sequence: TGCGCCAGCAGCCAAAGGTTGGGGGGAGCAGAGACCCAGTACTTC. Translated, it gives CASSQRLGGAETQYF.